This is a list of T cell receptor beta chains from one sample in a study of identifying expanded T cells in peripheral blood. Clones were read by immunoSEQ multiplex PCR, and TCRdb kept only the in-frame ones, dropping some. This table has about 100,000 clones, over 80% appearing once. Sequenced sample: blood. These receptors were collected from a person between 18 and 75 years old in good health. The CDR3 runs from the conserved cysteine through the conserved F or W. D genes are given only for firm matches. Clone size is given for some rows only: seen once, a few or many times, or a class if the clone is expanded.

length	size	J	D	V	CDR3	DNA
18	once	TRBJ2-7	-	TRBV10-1	CASWPRLGQPRLFYEQYF	TGCGCCAGTTGGCCCCGACTCGGACAGCCCCGTCTTTTTTACGAGCAGTACTTC
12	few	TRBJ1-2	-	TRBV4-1	CASSQDAYGYTF	TGCGCCAGCAGCCAAGACGCGTATGGCTACACCTTC
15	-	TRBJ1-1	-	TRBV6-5	CASRDPNRLSTEAFF	TGTGCCAGCAGGGACCCAAACCGCCTGAGCACTGAAGCTTTCTTT
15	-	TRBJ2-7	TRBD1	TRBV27	CASSPGTGPSYEQYF	TGTGCCAGCAGTCCTGGGACAGGGCCCTCCTACGAGCAGTACTTC
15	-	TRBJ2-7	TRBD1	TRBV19	CASSRGTGSPYEQYF	TGTGCCAGTAGTAGAGGGACAGGGTCCCCCTACGAGCAGTACTTC
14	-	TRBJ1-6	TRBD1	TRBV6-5	CASTQGDYNSPLHF	TGTGCCAGCACCCAGGGGGACTATAATTCACCCCTCCACTTT
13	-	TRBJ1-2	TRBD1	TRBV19	CASSVGTGRGYTF	TGTGCCAGTAGTGTCGGGACAGGGAGAGGCTACACCTTC
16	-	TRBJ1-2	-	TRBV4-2	CASSQVSRHLNYGYTF	TGTGCCAGCAGCCAAGTCTCCCGACACTTAAACTATGGCTACACCTTC
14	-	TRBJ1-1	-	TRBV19	CASSILPRGTEAFF	TGTGCCAGTAGTATACTCCCGAGGGGCACTGAAGCTTTCTTT
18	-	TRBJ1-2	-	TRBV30	CAWSPQMGRASLFYGYTF	TGTGCCTGGAGTCCACAAATGGGAAGGGCGTCCCTTTTTTATGGCTACACCTTC
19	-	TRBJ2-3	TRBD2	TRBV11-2	CASSLGTSGRAAGTDTQYF	TGTGCCAGCAGCTTAGGCACTAGCGGGAGGGCCGCTGGCACAGATACGCAGTATTTT
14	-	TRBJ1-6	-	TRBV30	CAWGTVTYNSPLHF	TGTGCCTGGGGGACGGTGACCTATAATTCACCCCTCCACTTT
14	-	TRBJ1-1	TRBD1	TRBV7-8	CASSLGTGSRKAFF	TGTGCCAGCAGCTTAGGGACAGGATCACGCAAAGCTTTCTTT
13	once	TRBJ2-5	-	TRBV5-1	CASSLGSVETQYF	TGCGCCAGCAGCTTGGGCAGCGTGGAGACCCAGTACTTC
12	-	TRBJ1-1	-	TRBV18	CASSPKNTEAFF	TGTGCCAGCTCACCAAAGAACACTGAAGCTTTCTTT
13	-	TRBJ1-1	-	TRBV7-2	CASSLGRNTEAFF	TGTGCCAGCAGCCTAGGGAGGAACACTGAAGCTTTCTTT
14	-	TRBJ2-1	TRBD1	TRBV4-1	CASSHDSGGNEQFF	TGCGCCAGCAGCCATGATTCAGGGGGCAATGAGCAGTTCTTC
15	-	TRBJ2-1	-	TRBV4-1	CASSPPAESYNEQFF	TGCGCCAGCAGCCCCCCGGCAGAAAGCTACAATGAGCAGTTCTTC
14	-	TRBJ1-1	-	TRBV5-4	CASSLETSGTEAFF	TGTGCCAGCAGCTTGGAGACGTCGGGCACTGAAGCTTTCTTT
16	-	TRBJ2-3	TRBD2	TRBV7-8	CASSLVAGTPTDTQYF	TGTGCCAGCAGCTTAGTAGCGGGGACGCCCACAGATACGCAGTATTTT
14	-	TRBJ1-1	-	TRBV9	CASSVEPEPTEAFF	TGTGCCAGCAGCGTAGAACCGGAACCCACTGAAGCTTTCTTT
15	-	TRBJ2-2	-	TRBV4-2	CASSQGGTTTGELFF	TGTGCCAGCAGCCAAGGGGGAACGACGACCGGGGAGCTGTTTTTT
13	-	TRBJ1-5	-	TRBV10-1	CASSGYSNQPQHF	TGCGCCAGCAGTGGATATAGCAATCAGCCCCAGCATTTT
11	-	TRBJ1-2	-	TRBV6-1	CARGRDYGYTF	TGTGCCAGAGGCAGAGACTATGGCTACACCTTC
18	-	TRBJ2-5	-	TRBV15	CATSRGRVGGGFKETQYF	TGTGCCACCAGCAGAGGAAGGGTCGGAGGGGGCTTTAAAGAGACCCAGTACTTC
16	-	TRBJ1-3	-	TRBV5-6	CASSLVEVNPGNTIYF	TGTGCCAGCAGCTTGGTTGAAGTCAACCCTGGAAACACCATATATTTT
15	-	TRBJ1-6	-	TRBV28	CASSLLGGGNSPLHF	TGTGCCAGCAGTTTGCTCGGAGGAGGAAATTCACCCCTCCACTTT
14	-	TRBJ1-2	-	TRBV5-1	CASSLDGTHRGYTF	TGCGCCAGCAGCTTGGACGGGACACACCGTGGCTACACCTTC
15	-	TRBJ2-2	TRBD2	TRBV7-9	CASSLGLAVTGELFF	TGTGCCAGCAGCTTAGGGCTAGCGGTCACCGGGGAGCTGTTTTTT
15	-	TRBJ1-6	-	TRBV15	CATSAMIRSYSPLHF	TGTGCCACCAGCGCGATGATCCGCAGTTATTCACCCCTCCACTTT
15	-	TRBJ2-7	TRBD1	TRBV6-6	CASKRAGTGEIEQYF	TGTGCCAGCAAACGAGCCGGGACAGGGGAGATCGAGCAGTACTTC
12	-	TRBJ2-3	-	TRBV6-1	CASSLSTDTQYF	TGTGCCAGCAGTCTTAGCACAGATACGCAGTATTTT
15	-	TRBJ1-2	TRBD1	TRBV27	CASSSGDRGLGGYTF	TGTGCCAGCAGTTCCGGGGACAGGGGGCTAGGTGGCTACACCTTC
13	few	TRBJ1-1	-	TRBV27	CASSLYKNTEAFF	TGTGCCAGCAGTTTGTACAAGAACACTGAAGCTTTCTTT
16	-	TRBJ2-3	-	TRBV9	CASSVEAGRGTDTQYF	TGTGCCAGCAGCGTAGAGGCAGGGCGGGGCACAGATACGCAGTATTTT
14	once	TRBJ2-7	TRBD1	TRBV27	CASSLGTGAYEQYF	TGTGCCAGCAGTTTAGGGACAGGGGCCTACGAGCAGTACTTC
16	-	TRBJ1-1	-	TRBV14	CASSQLGTPGATEAFF	TGTGCCAGCAGCCAATTAGGGACCCCAGGGGCCACTGAAGCTTTCTTT
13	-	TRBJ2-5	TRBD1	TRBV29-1	CSVQGQGAETQYF	TGCAGCGTCCAGGGACAGGGAGCGGAGACCCAGTACTTC
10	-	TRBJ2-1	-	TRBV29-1	CSVSTGEQFF	TGCAGCGTTTCAACGGGTGAGCAGTTCTTC
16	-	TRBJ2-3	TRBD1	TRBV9	CASSPRTGANGDTQYF	TGTGCCAGCAGCCCCCGGACAGGGGCCAATGGGGATACGCAGTATTTT
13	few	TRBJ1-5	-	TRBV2	CASSLGGFQPQHF	TGTGCCAGCAGCCTGGGAGGGTTTCAGCCCCAGCATTTT
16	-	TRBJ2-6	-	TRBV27	CASSSQGSVGANVLTF	TGTGCCAGCAGTTCTCAGGGTTCGGTAGGGGCCAACGTCCTGACTTTC
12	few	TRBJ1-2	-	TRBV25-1	CASSAQGYGYTF	TGTGCCAGCAGTGCTCAGGGGTATGGCTACACCTTC
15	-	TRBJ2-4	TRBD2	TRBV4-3	CASSQDRGVANIQYF	TGCGCCAGCAGCCAAGATCGGGGGGTGGCAAACATTCAGTACTTC
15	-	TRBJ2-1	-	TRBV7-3	CASSYEGHPTNEQFF	TGTGCCAGCAGCTATGAGGGCCACCCGACCAATGAGCAGTTCTTC
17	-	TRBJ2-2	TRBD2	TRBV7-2	CASSPTGLAANTGELFF	TGTGCCAGCAGCCCTACTGGGCTAGCGGCGAACACCGGGGAGCTGTTTTTT
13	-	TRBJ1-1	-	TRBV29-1	CSVPPGGNTEAFF	TGCAGCGTGCCGCCGGGAGGGAACACTGAAGCTTTCTTT
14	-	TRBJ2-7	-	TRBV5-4	CASSLAMREREQYF	TGTGCCAGCAGCTTGGCCATGCGGGAAAGGGAGCAGTACTTC
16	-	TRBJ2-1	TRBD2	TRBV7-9	CASSNPRGLVKHEQFF	TGTGCCAGCAGTAATCCTAGGGGACTAGTCAAGCATGAGCAGTTCTTC
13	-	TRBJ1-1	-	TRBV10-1	CASSGGGNTEAFF	TGCGCCAGCAGTGGAGGGGGAAACACTGAAGCTTTCTTT
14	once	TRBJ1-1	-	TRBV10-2	CASSESHSGTEAFF	TGCGCCAGCAGTGAGTCCCACTCGGGGACTGAAGCTTTCTTT
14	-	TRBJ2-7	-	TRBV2	CASSERRISYEQYF	TGTGCCAGCAGTGAAAGGCGTATCTCCTACGAGCAGTACTTC
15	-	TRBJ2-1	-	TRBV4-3	CASSQSQSSYNEQFF	TGCGCCAGCAGCCAAAGCCAGAGCTCCTACAATGAGCAGTTCTTC
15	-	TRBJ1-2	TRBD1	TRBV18	CASSPRTGPNYGYTF	TGTGCCAGCTCACCGAGGACAGGGCCTAACTATGGCTACACCTTC
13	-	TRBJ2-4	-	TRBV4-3	CASSQARGNIQYF	TGCGCCAGCAGCCAGGCCCGGGGAAACATTCAGTACTTC